Sequencing of this T cell receptor (beta chain) was carried out in a study of CD8 T cells in ankylosing spondylitis. Overall study results and limits: A number of the motif variants had already been described in reactive arthritis synovial fluid and blood. It was reported that disease-linked clones were significantly enriched in matched ankylosing spondylitis synovial fluid. As for the disease-linked clones, they showed a CD8+ phenotype and occurred at relatively low frequencies in peripheral blood.

This CDR3 has 13 amino acids. V trimming: 8 bases; J trimming: 2 bases; junction bases outside the gene matches: 5. Per the germline V gene, CDR1 is MNHEY and CDR2 is SVGEGT. Comments on this clonotype: The antigen remains undetermined.

By quantitative 5'-RACE with molecular barcodes, the TCR beta libraries were made. TCRdb analysed the 5' RACE reads with MiXCR anew, one entry per CDR3 protein. The sample yields approximately 300,000 distinct CDR3 sequences, around 21% seen once. The source of this sequence is a female donor with ankylosing spondylitis or in good health (not recorded which). Sequenced input: blood, either unsorted or a sorted T cell fraction (not recorded which). The V gene is TRBV6-2 or TRBV6-3, the J gene TRBJ1-2; 7 nucleotides line up with TRBD1. The CDR3 loop is CASWRQGNYGYTF. The CDR3 nucleotides read TGTGCCAGCTGGAGACAGGGCAACTATGGCTACACCTTC.